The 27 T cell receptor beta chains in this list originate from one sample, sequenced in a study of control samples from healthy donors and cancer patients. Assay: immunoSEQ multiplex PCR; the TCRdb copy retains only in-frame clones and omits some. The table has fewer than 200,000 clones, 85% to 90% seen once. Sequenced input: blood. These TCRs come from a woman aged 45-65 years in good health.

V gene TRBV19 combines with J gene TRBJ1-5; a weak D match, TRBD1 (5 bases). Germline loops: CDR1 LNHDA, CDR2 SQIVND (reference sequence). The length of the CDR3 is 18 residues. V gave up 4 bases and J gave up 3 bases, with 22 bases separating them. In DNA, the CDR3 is TGTGCCAGTAGTAAAGGGGCAGTGTCGAGGGACCCCAATCAGCCCCAGCATTTT. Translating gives CASSKGAVSRDPNQPQHF.

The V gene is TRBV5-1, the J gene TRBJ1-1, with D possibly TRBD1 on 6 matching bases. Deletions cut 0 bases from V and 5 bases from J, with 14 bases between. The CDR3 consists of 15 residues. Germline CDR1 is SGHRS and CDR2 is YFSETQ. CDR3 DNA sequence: TGCGCCAGCAGCTTGGGTAGTGAGGGGGGTACTGAAGCTTTCTTT. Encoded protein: CASSLGSEGGTEAFF.

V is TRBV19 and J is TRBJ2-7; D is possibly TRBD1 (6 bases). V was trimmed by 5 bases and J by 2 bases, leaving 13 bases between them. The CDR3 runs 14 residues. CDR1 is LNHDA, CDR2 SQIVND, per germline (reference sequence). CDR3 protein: CASSVQGGPYEQYF. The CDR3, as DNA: TGTGCCAGTAGTGTACAGGGTGGGCCCTACGAGCAGTACTTC. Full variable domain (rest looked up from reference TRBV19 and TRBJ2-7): DGGITQSPKYLFRKEGQNVTLSCEQNLNHDAMYWYRQDPGQGLRLIYYSQIVNDFQKGDIAEGYSVSREKKESFPLTVTSAQKNPTAFYLCASSVQGGPYEQYFGPGTRLTVT.

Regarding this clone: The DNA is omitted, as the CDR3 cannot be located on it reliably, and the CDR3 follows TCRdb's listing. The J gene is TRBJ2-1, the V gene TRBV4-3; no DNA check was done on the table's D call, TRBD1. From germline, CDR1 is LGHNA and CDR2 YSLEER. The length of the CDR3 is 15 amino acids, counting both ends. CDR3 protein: CASSQDWGTGNRKFF.

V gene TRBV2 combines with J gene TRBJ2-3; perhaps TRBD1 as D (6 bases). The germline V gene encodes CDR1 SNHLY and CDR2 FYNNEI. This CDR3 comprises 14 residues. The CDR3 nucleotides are TGTATATGTATTTTGGGGGCCCCAGGGGATACGCAGTATTTT. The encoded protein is CICILGAPGDTQYF.

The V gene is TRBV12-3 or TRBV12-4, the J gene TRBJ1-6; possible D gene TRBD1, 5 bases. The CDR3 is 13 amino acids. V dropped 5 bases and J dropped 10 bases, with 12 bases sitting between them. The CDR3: CASSASRDSPLHF. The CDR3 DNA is TGTGCCAGCAGTGCCTCCAGGGACTCACCCCTCCACTTT.

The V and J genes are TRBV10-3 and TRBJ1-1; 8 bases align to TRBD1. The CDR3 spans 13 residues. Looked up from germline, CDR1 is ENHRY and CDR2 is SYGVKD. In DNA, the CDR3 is TGTGCGTCATACAGGGGGACGAACACTGAAGCTTTCTTT. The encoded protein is CASYRGTNTEAFF.

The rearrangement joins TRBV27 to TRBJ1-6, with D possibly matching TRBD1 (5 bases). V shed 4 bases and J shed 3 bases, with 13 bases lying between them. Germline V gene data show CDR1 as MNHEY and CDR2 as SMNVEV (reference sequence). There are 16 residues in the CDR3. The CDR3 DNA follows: TGTGCCAGCAGTTCGACAGTGATAGGCTATAATTCACCCCTCCACTTT. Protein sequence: CASSSTVIGYNSPLHF.

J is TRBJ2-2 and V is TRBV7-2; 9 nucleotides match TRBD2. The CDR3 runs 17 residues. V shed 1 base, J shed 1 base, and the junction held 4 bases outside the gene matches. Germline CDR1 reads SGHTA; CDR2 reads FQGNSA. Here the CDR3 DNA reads TGTGCCAGCAGCTTAGTGGCGGGGGGGATGAACACCGGGGAGCTGTTTTTT. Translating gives CASSLVAGGMNTGELFF.

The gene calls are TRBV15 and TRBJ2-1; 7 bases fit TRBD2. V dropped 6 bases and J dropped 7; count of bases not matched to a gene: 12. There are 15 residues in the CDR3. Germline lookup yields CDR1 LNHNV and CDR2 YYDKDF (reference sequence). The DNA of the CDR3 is TGTGCCACCAGTTTAGGGTTAGCGGGTAAGAATGAGCAGTTCTTC. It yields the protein CATSLGLAGKNEQFF.

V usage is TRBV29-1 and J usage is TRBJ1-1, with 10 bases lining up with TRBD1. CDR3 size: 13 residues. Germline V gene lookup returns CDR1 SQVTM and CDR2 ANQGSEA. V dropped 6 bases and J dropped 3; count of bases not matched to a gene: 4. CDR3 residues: CSVGQGSYTEAFF. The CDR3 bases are TGCAGCGTGGGACAGGGGTCGTACACTGAAGCTTTCTTT.

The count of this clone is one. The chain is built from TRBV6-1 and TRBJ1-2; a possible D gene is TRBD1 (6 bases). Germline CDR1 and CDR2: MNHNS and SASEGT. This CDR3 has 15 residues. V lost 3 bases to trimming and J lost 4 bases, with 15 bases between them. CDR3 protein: CASSDPGQPGYGYTF. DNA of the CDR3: TGTGCCAGCAGTGACCCCGGACAGCCTGGCTATGGCTACACCTTC.

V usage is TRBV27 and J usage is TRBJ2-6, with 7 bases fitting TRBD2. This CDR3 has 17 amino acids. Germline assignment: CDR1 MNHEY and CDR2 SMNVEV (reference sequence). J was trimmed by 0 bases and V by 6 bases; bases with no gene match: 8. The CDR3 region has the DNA TGTGCCAGCAGCCCCGTGGTAGCGGGCTCTGGGGCCAACGTCCTGACTTTC. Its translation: CASSPVVAGSGANVLTF.

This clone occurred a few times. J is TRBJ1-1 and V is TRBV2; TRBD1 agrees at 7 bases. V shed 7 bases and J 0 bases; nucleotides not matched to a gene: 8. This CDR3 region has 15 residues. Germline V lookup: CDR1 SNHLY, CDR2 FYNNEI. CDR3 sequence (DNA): TGTGCCAGCACCGTACAGGGGACCATGAACACTGAAGCTTTCTTT. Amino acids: CASTVQGTMNTEAFF.

CDR3 DNA: TGTGCCACCAGCAGAGGAGGGACCCTAGGCACCGGGGAGCTGTTTTTT. Amino acid sequence: CATSRGGTLGTGELFF. This chain connects TRBV15 to TRBJ2-2; either TRBD1 or TRBD2 may fit D (5 bases each). The CDR3 contains 16 residues. V lost 1 base and J lost 4, with 13 bases in between. Germline CDR1 is LNHNV and CDR2 is YYDKDF (reference sequence).

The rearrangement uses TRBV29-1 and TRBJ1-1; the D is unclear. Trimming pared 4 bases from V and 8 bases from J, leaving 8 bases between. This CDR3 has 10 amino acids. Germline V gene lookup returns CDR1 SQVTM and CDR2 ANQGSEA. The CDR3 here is CSVVTAEAFF. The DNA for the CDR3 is TGCAGCGTTGTAACGGCCGAAGCTTTCTTT.

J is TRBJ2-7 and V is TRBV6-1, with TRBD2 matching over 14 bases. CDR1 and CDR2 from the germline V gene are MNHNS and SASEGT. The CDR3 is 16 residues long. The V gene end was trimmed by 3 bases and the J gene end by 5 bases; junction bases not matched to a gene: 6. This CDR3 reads CASSETSGRGSDEQYF. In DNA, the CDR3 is TGTGCCAGCAGTGAGACTAGCGGGAGGGGTTCCGACGAGCAGTACTTC.

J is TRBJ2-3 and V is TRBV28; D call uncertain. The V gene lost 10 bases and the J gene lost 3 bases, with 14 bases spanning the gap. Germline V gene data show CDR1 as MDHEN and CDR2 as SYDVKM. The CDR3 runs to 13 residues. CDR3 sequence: CATFDPLTDTQYF. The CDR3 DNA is TGTGCCACCTTTGATCCCTTAACAGATACGCAGTATTTT. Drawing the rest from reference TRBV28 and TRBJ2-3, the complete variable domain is DVKVTQSSRYLVKRTGEKVFLECVQDMDHENMFWYRQDPGLGLRLIYFSYDVKMKEKGDIPEGYSVSREKKERFSLILESASTNQTSMYLCATFDPLTDTQYFGPGTRLTVL.

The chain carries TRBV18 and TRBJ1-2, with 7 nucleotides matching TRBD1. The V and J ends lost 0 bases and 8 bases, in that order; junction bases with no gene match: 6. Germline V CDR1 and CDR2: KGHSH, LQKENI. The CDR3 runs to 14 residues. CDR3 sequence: CASSPPTGRSGYTF. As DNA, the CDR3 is TGTGCCAGCTCACCACCGACAGGGCGAAGCGGCTACACCTTC.

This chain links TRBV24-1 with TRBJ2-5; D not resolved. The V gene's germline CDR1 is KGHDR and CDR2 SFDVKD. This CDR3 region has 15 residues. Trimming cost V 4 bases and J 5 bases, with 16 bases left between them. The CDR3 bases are TGTGCCACCAGTGACCCAAGGACCTCGTCCGAGACCCAGTACTTC. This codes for CATSDPRTSSETQYF.

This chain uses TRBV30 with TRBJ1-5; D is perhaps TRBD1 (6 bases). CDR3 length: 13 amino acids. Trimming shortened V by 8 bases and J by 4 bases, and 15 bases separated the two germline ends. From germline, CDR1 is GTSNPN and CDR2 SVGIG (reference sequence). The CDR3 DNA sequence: TGTGCCGTAACTCAGGGGTTTAATCAGCCCCAGCATTTT. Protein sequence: CAVTQGFNQPQHF.

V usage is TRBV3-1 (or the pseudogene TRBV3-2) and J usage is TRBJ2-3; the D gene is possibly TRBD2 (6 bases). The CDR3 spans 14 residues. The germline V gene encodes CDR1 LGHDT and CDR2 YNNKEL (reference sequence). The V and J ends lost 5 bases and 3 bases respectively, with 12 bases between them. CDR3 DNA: TGTGCCAGCAGCACGGGGGAGGATACAGATACGCAGTATTTT. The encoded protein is CASSTGEDTDTQYF.

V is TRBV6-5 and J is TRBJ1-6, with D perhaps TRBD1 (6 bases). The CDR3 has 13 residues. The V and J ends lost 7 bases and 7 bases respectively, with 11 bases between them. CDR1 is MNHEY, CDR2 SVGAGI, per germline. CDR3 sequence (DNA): TGTGCCAGCATTCGGACAGAGAATTCACCCCTCCACTTT. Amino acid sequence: CASIRTENSPLHF.

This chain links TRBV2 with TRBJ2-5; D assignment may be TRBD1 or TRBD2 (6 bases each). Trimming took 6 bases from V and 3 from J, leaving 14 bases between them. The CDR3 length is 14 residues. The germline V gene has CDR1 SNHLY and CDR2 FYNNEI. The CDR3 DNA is TGTGCCAGCAGCTGGGGGGCGAGGAAAGAGACCCAGTACTTC. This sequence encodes CASSWGARKETQYF.

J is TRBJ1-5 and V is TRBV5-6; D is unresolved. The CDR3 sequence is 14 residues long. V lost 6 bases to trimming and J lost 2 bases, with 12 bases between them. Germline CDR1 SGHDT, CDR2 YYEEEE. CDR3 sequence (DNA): TGTGCCAGCACTTCCCAAGGTGGCAATCAGCCCCAGCATTTT. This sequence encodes CASTSQGGNQPQHF.

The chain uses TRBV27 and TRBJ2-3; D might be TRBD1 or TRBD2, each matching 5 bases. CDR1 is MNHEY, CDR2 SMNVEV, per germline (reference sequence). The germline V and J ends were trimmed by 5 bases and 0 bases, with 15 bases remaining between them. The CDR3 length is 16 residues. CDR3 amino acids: CASSRPRDRSTDTQYF. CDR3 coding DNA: TGTGCCAGCAGTCGCCCCCGGGACCGGAGCACAGATACGCAGTATTTT.

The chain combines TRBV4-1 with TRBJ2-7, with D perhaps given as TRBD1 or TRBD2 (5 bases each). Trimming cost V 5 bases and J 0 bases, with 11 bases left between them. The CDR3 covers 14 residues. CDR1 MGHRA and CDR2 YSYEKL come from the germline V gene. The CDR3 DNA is TGCGCCAGCAGCGGATCCGGGACCTCCTACGAGCAGTACTTC. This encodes CASSGSGTSYEQYF.